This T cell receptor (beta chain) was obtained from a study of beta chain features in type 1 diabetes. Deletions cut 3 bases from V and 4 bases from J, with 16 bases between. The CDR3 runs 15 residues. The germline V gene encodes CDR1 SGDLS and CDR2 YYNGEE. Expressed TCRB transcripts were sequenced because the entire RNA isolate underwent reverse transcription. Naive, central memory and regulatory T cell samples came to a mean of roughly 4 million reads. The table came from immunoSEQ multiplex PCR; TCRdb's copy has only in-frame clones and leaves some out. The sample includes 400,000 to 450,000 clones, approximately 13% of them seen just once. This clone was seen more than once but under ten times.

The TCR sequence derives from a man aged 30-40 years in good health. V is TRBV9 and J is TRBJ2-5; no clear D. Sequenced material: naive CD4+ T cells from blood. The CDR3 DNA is TGTGCCAGCAGCGCGGTGATGGTCCCGGGAGAGACCCAGTACTTC. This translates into CASSAVMVPGETQYF. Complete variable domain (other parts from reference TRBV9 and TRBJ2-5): DSGVTQTPKHLITATGQRVTLRCSPRSGDLSVYWYQQSLDQGLQFLIQYYNGEERAKGNILERFSAQQFPDLHSELNLSSLELGDSALYFCASSAVMVPGETQYFGPGTRLLVL.